This T cell receptor beta chain appears in the sequencing data of a study of blood T cell repertoires in COVID-19. Study-level information: Sample material is recorded as cDNA or gDNA derived from T cells, B-cell-depleted T cells, or PBMCs.

The length of the CDR3 is 12 residues. Trimming cost V 3 bases and J 5 bases, with 7 bases left between them. The germline CDR1 and CDR2 sequences are SGHTA and FQGNSA. Living in 25 or so US areas, the participants were between roughly 18 and 90 years of age. Study processing details: Amplified reference gene primers provided the basis for estimating nucleated cell counts. Only in-frame clones appear in the TCRdb table, and some are missing; sequencing was by immunoSEQ multiplex PCR. V, J and clone size are taken as reported in that table, and D and trimming were inferred from the DNA itself. The sample shows around 220,000 clones, about 86% of them seen only once.

The chain is built from TRBV7-2 and TRBJ1-2; no clear D. This receptor was identified in a woman in her 50s with acute COVID-19. Sequenced: PBMCs or T cells enriched from blood (not recorded which). The CDR3: CASSFVAYGYTF. DNA for the CDR3: TGTGCCAGCAGCTTCGTTGCGTATGGCTACACCTTC.